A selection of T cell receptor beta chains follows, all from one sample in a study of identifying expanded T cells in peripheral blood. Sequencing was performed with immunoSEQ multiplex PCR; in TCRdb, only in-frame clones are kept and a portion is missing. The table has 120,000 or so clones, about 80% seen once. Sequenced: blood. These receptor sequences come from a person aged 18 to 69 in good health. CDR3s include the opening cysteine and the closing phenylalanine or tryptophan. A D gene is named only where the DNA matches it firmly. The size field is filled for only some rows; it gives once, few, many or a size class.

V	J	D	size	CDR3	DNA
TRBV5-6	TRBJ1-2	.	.	CASSLGLGVAYTF	TGTGCCAGCAGCTTAGGACTGGGGGTGGCCTACACCTTC
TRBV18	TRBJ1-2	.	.	CASSPPGSEWASGYTF	TGTGCCAGCTCACCACCAGGATCAGAGTGGGCTAGTGGCTACACCTTC
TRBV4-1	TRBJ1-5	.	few	CASSQDAHQPQHF	TGCGCCAGCAGCCAAGACGCTCACCAGCCCCAGCATTTT
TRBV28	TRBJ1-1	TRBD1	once	CASSPGGTGKSAFF	TGTGCCAGCAGCCCTGGTGGGACAGGGAAGTCGGCTTTCTTT
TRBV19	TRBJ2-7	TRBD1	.	CASSMDRAPYEQYF	TGTGCCAGTAGTATGGACAGGGCCCCCTACGAGCAGTACTTC
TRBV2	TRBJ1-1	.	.	CASRSSQKAFF	TGTGCCAGCAGGAGTAGCCAGAAAGCTTTCTTT
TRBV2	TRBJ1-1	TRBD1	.	CASSGLRGLNTEAFF	TGTGCCAGCAGTGGGCTGAGGGGGCTAAACACTGAAGCTTTCTTT
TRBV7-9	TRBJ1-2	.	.	CASSLVDGYTF	TGTGCCAGCAGCTTAGTGGATGGCTACACCTTC
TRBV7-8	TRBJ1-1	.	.	CASSLGAIGGTSGAFF	TGTGCCAGCAGCTTAGGGGCTATAGGCGGGACCTCTGGGGCTTTCTTT
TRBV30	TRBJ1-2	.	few	CAWSLQANYGYTF	TGTGCCTGGAGTCTACAGGCTAACTATGGCTACACCTTC
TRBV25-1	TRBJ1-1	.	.	CASSALQGNTEAFF	TGTGCCAGCAGTGCCCTACAAGGGAACACTGAAGCTTTCTTT
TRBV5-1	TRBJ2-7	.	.	CASSLGGSRSNEQYF	TGCGCCAGCAGCTTGGGTGGGTCCAGGAGTAATGAGCAGTACTTC
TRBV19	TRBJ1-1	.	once	CASRPRTVLGTEAFF	TGTGCCAGTAGGCCCCGAACCGTTTTGGGGACTGAAGCTTTCTTT
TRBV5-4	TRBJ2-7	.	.	CASSLYVGGGIAREQYF	TGTGCCAGCAGCTTATATGTGGGTGGGGGCATCGCAAGGGAGCAGTACTTC
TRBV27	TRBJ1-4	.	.	CASLPRGTATNEKLFF	TGTGCCAGCCTTCCCCGGGGGACCGCAACTAATGAAAAACTGTTTTTT
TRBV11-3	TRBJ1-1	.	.	CASSAGEMNTEAFF	TGTGCCAGCAGCGCGGGCGAGATGAACACTGAAGCTTTCTTT
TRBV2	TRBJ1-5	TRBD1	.	CASRRRQGAGQPQHF	TGTGCCAGCAGGCGGCGACAGGGGGCGGGACAGCCCCAGCATTTT
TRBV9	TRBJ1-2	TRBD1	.	CASSVQRSARWPWTGPVGYGYTF	TGTGCCAGCAGCGTACAGCGATCGGCCAGATGGCCTTGGACAGGGCCTGTCGGCTATGGCTACACCTTC
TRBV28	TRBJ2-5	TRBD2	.	CASAVGLAGGQETQYF	TGTGCCAGCGCTGTTGGACTAGCGGGGGGGCAAGAGACCCAGTACTTC
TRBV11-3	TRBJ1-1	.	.	CASSLQENTEAFF	TGTGCCAGCAGCCTACAGGAGAACACTGAAGCTTTCTTT
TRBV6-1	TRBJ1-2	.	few	CASSREDRNYGYTF	TGTGCCAGCAGCCGAGAGGACAGAAACTATGGCTACACCTTC
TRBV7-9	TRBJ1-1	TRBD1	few	CASSQRTGLNTEAFF	TGTGCCAGCAGCCAACGGACAGGACTGAACACTGAAGCTTTCTTT
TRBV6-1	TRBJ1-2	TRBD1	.	CASNLQGNGYGYTF	TGTGCCAGCAATTTACAGGGGAATGGGTATGGCTACACCTTC
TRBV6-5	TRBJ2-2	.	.	CASSRPTTGELFF	TGTGCCAGCAGTAGACCGACCACCGGGGAGCTGTTTTTT
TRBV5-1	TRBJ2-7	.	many	CASSHGVGGATEEQYF	TGCGCCAGCAGCCACGGCGTGGGGGGGGCGACGGAAGAGCAGTACTTC
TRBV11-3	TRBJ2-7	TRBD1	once	CASNRAGQGTGEQYF	TGTGCCTCTAACAGGGCGGGACAGGGAACCGGCGAGCAGTACTTC
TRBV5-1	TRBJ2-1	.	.	CASSLSNEQFF	TGCGCCAGCAGCTTGAGCAATGAGCAGTTCTTC
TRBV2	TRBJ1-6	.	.	CASIGRTYNSPLHF	TGTGCCAGCATTGGGAGGACCTATAATTCACCCCTCCACTTT
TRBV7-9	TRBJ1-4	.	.	CASSPRRRGGEANEKLFF	TGTGCCAGCAGCCCCAGGCGCAGGGGAGGGGAAGCTAATGAAAAACTGTTTTTT
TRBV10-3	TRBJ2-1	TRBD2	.	CATVTSGGHNEQFF	TGTGCCACGGTGACTAGCGGGGGGCACAATGAGCAGTTCTTC
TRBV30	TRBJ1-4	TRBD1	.	CACKRNRAGGEKLFF	TGTGCCTGTAAAAGAAATCGGGCAGGGGGTGAAAAACTGTTTTTT
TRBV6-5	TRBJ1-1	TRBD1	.	CASSYKDRVTEAFF	TGTGCCAGCAGTTACAAGGACAGGGTGACTGAAGCTTTCTTT
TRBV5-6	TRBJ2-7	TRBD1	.	CASSRDSYEQYF	TGTGCCAGCAGCCGGGACAGCTACGAGCAGTACTTC
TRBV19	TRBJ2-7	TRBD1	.	CASRGAGTGSYEQYF	TGTGCCAGTAGAGGAGCCGGGACAGGCTCCTACGAGCAGTACTTC
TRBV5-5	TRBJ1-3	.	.	CASSLGGSGNTIYF	TGTGCCAGCAGCTTGGGGGGATCGGGGAACACCATATATTTT
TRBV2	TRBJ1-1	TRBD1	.	CASSYRTGENTEAFF	TGTGCCAGCAGTTACCGGACAGGGGAGAACACTGAAGCTTTCTTT
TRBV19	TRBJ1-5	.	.	CASSISLLDQPQHF	TGTGCCAGTAGTATCAGCCTCCTAGATCAGCCCCAGCATTTT
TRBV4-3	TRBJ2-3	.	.	CASSQEGRSTDTQYF	TGCGCCAGCAGCCAAGAGGGGCGCAGCACAGATACGCAGTATTTT
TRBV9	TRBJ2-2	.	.	CASSPAGEVTGELFF	TGTGCCAGCAGCCCAGCAGGCGAGGTCACCGGGGAGCTGTTTTTT
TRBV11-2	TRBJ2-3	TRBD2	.	CASRTAGADTQYF	TGTGCCAGCAGAACCGCGGGGGCAGATACGCAGTATTTT
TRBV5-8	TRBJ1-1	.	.	CASSIRGAFF	TGTGCCAGCAGTATACGGGGAGCTTTCTTT